The sequence of this T cell receptor beta chain was determined in a study of cytomegalovirus exposure and HLA in healthy donors. Trimming cost V 4 bases and J 2 bases; bases outside gene matches: 15. The length of the CDR3 is 18 residues. CDR1 and CDR2 from the germline V gene are KGHSH and LQKENI. In nominal health when sampled, donors likely had unrecorded immune exposures nonetheless. With 60 Vbeta and 13 Jbeta primers, the PCR was carried out. Profiling relied on immunoSEQ multiplex PCR, and the TCRdb table lists in-frame clones only, not all of them. The sample contains a few hundred thousand clones, just over 70% of which appear only once.

Sequencing was carried out using PBMCs. This clonotype was obtained from a female donor in good health and CMV-seronegative. This rearrangement joins TRBV18 to TRBJ2-3; 7 bases are a match to TRBD2. The CDR3 nucleotides are TGTGCCAGCTCACGACTCCCGAGCGCTAGCGGCCCCACAGATACGCAGTATTTT. The encoded protein is CASSRLPSASGPTDTQYF.